This TCR beta chain was identified during a study of cytomegalovirus exposure and HLA in healthy donors. For the study at large: Unique TCRs numbering approximately 81 million, obtained from HLA-typed donors, made up an early data release.

Trimming removed 5 bases from V and 0 bases from J; junction bases left unmatched: 6. From germline, CDR1 is SGDLS and CDR2 YYNGEE. The CDR3 totals 16 residues. With 60 Vbeta and 13 Jbeta primers, the PCR was carried out. This table comes from immunoSEQ multiplex PCR, and its TCRdb copy is limited to in-frame clones, with some not included. The sample consists of 75,000 to 95,000 clones, approximately 90% of them appearing once. This TCR derives from a man in his late teens or twenties in good health and CMV-seronegative. The J gene is TRBJ2-2, the V gene TRBV9, with 8 bases that match TRBD2. The sample was PBMCs. CDR3 loop: CASSTTSGANTGELFF. CDR3 sequence (DNA): TGTGCCAGCAGTACCACTAGCGGAGCGAACACCGGGGAGCTGTTTTTT.